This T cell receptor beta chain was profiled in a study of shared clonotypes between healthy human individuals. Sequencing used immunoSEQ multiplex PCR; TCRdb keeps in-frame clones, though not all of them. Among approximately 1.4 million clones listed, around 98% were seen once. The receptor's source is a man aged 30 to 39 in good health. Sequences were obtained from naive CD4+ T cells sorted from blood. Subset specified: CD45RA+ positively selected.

The CDR3 coding sequence is TGTGCCAGTATTACCTTTACCGGGACGAACTATGGCTACACCTTC. Its translation is CASITFTGTNYGYTF. The rearrangement links TRBV19 to TRBJ1-2; possibly TRBD1 for D (5 bases). The CDR3 length is 15 residues. V was pared by 7 bases and J by 2 bases, with 17 bases between. Germline lookup yields CDR1 LNHDA and CDR2 SQIVND (reference sequence).